This TCR beta chain came from a study of T cell changes during pregnancy in multiple sclerosis. Profiling relied on immunoSEQ multiplex PCR, and the TCRdb table lists in-frame clones only, not all of them. The repertoire holds approximately 41,000 clones, with roughly 90% as singletons. The CDR3 is 16 residues long. Germline-derived CDR1 and CDR2 are SGDLS and YYNGEE. Trimming removed 3 bases from V and 4 bases from J; junction bases left unmatched: 8. Material: CD4+ T cells from peripheral blood mononuclear cells, obtained in the second trimester of pregnancy. The sequence came from a female donor with multiple sclerosis, enrolled in a pregnancy study. This chain uses TRBV9 with TRBJ1-3, with 9 positions matching TRBD1. This CDR3 reads CASSAPGTGSGNTIYF. The CDR3 DNA reads TGTGCCAGCAGCGCTCCCGGGACAGGGTCCGGAAACACCATATATTTT.